One sample yielded the 5 T cell receptor beta chains listed below, sequenced in a study of blood T cell repertoires in COVID-19. The table came from immunoSEQ multiplex PCR; TCRdb's copy has only in-frame clones and leaves some out. The profile shows fewer than 250,000 clones, around 89% of them singletons. Sequenced sample: peripheral blood. The receptor source for this set is a man between 65 and 79 years old with acute or convalescent COVID-19.

This chain uses TRBV5-4 with TRBJ2-5; 10 nucleotides align to TRBD1. The V segment lost 4 bases and the J segment 5 bases; nucleotides outside the gene matches: 14. The CDR3 is 17 amino acids. From germline, CDR1 is SGHNT and CDR2 YYREEE (reference sequence). The CDR3 sequence: CASSPGRGTGVPETQYF. CDR3 bases: TGTGCCAGCAGCCCGGGGCGGGGGACAGGGGTGCCGGAGACCCAGTACTTC.

The rearrangement joins TRBV11-3 to TRBJ2-1, with D possibly matching TRBD2 (5 bases). The CDR3 totals 14 residues. V lost 0 bases and J 6 bases, leaving 9 bases between the germline ends. The V gene's germline CDR1 is SGHNT and CDR2 YENEEA. The CDR3 loop reads CASSLDSGRNEQFF. The CDR3 DNA reads TGTGCCAGCAGCTTAGACAGCGGCCGCAATGAGCAGTTCTTC.

This rearrangement joins TRBV19 to TRBJ2-2; D may be TRBD2 (6 bases). The CDR3 length is 14 residues. V was shortened by 7 bases and J by 0 bases, with 9 bases between the two germline ends. Germline CDR1 reads LNHDA; CDR2 reads SQIVND (reference sequence). The CDR3, as DNA: TGTGCCAGTACGGGACTCGCGAACACCGGGGAGCTGTTTTTT. Translation gives CASTGLANTGELFF.

This chain links TRBV24-1 with TRBJ1-1; the match to TRBD1 covers 7 bases. J lost 4 bases, V lost 7 bases, and 8 bases had no gene match. CDR1 and CDR2 from the germline V gene are KGHDR and SFDVKD. This CDR3 has 14 amino acids. The CDR3 region has the DNA TGTGCCACCAGAGAGGGACAGATGGGCACTGAAGCTTTCTTT. Translated, it gives CATREGQMGTEAFF.

The CDR3 DNA is TGTGCCAGTAGTATGAAGCGGGAAAGAAACATTCAGTACTTC. Encoded protein: CASSMKRERNIQYF. The J gene is TRBJ2-4, the V gene TRBV19; 7 bases agree with TRBD2. V lost 3 bases to trimming and J lost 6 bases; unmatched junction nucleotides: 5. Germline V gene sequence: CDR1 LNHDA, CDR2 SQIVND (reference sequence). This CDR3 contains 14 residues.